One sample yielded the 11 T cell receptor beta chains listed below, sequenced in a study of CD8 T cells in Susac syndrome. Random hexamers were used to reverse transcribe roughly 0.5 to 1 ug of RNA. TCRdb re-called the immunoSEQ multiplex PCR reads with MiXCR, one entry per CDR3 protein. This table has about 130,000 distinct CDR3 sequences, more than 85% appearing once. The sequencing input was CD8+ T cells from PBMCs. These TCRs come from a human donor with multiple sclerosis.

The DNA for the CDR3 is TGTGCCAGCAGCCCCAAGCAGAGCTCTGGGGCCAACGTCCTGACTTTC. Amino acid sequence: CASSPKQSSGANVLTF. This chain connects TRBV3-1 to TRBJ2-6; the D is unclear. Trimming shortened V by 4 bases and J by 0 bases, and 10 bases separated the two germline ends. Per germline, CDR1 LGHDT and CDR2 YNNKEL (reference sequence). This CDR3 is 16 amino acids long. Complete variable domain (other parts from reference TRBV3-1 and TRBJ2-6): DTAVSQTPKYLVTQMGNDKSIKCEQNLGHDTMYWYKQDSKKFLKIMFSYNNKELIINETVPNRFSPKSPDKAHLNLHINSLELGDSAVYFCASSPKQSSGANVLTFGAGSRLTVL.

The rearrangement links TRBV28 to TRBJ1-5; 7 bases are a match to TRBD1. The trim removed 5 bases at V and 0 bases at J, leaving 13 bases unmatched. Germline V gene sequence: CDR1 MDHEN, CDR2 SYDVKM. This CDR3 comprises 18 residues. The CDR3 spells CASSLRDRLLYSNQPQHF. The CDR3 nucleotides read TGTGCCAGCAGTCTCCGGGACAGACTTCTATATAGCAATCAGCCCCAGCATTTT.

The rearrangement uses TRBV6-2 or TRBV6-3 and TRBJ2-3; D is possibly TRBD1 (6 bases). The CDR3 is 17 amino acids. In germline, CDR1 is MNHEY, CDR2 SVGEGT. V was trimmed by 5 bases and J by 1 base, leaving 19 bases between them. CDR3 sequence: CASSPHWGRPRTDTQYF. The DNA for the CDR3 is TGTGCCAGCAGTCCACATTGGGGGCGTCCACGCACAGATACGCAGTATTTT.

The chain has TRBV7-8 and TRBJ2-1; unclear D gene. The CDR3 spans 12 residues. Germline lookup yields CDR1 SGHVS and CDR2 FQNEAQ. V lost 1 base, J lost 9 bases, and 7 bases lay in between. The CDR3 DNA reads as TGTGCCAGCAGCTTAGTTGGGCTTGAGCAGTTCTTC. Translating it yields CASSLVGLEQFF.

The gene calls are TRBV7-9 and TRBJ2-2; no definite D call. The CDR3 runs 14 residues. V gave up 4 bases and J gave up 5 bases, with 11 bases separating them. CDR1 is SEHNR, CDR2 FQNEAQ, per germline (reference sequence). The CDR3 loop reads CASSSSEATGELFF. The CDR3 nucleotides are TGTGCCAGCAGCTCATCTGAGGCTACCGGGGAGCTGTTTTTT. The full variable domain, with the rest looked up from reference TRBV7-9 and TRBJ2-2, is DTGVSQNPRHKITKRGQNVTFRCDPISEHNRLYWYRQTLGQGPEFLTYFQNEAQLEKSRLLSDRFSAERPKGSFSTLEIQRTEQGDSAMYLCASSSSEATGELFFGEGSRLTVL.

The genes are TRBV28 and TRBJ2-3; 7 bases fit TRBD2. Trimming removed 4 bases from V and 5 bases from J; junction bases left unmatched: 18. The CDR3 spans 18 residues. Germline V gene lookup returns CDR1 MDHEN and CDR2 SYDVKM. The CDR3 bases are TGTGCCAGCAGTTACGACTCCTCCCTGGCGGGGGAGAAAGATACGCAGTATTTT. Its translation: CASSYDSSLAGEKDTQYF.

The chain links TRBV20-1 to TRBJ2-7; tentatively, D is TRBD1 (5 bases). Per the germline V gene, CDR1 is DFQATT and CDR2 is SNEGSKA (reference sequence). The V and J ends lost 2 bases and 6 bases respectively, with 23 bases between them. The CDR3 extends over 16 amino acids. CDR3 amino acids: CSARSSKDTILSEQYF. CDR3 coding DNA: TGCAGTGCTAGATCTTCCAAGGACACGATCCTCTCCGAGCAGTACTTC.

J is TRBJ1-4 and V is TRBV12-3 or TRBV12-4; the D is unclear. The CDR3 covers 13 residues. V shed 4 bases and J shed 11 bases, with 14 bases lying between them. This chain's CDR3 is CASSSIVIGKLFF. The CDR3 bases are TGTGCCAGCAGTTCAATTGTGATAGGGAAACTGTTTTTT.

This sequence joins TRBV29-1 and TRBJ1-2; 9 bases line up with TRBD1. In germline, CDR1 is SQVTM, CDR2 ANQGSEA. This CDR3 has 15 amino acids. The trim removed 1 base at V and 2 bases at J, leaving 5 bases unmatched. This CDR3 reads CSVEGTGARNYGYTF. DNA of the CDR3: TGCAGCGTTGAAGGGACAGGGGCAAGAAACTATGGCTACACCTTC. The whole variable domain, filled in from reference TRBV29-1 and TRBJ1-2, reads SAVISQKPSRDICQRGTSLTIQCQVDSQVTMMFWYRQQPGQSLTLIATANQGSEATYESGFVIDKFPISRPNLTFSTLTVSNMSPEDSSIYLCSVEGTGARNYGYTFGSGTRLTVV.

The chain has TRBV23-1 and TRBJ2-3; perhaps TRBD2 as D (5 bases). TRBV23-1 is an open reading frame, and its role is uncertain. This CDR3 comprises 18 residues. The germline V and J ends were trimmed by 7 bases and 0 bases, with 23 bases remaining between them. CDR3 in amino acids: CASTLRPLAILSTDTQYF. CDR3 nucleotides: TGCGCCAGCACGCTCCGCCCTCTAGCCATACTAAGCACAGATACGCAGTATTTT.

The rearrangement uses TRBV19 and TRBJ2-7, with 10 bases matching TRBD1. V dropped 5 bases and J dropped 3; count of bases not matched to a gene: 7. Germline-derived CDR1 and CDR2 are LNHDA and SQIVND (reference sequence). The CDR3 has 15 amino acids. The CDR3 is CASSPGTGVHYEQYV. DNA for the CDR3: TGTGCCAGTAGTCCAGGGACAGGGGTACACTACGAGCAGTACGTC.